This T cell receptor (beta chain) derives from a study of shared clonotypes between healthy human individuals (dated by TCRdb to the early 2020s). Notes on the research overall: Three men and a couple of women, aged 18 to 49 years, made up the cohort. For each donor, three plates each were used for CD4 naive and CD4 memory, two plates were used for CD8 naive, and one plate was used for CD8 memory. Blood TCR repertoires of about 5 healthy adults were deeply sequenced to estimate repertoire size and the extent of clonotype sharing between individuals. To increase sequencing depth and limit assay-specific biases, different laboratories used diverse techniques to prepare libraries and sequence TCR repertoires. Between about 0.94 and 8.9 billion PBMCs per donor were obtained by leukapheresis. Broader findings and caveats from the paper: The small number of donors limited the genetic and exposure-history diversity represented. Across a handful of donors, roughly 5.4% of naive CD4, roughly 3.5% of naive CD8, approximately 2.5% of memory CD4, and approximately 0.4% of memory CD8 clonotypes were shared. Estimated clonotype richness was generally larger for naive than for memory subsets. Incomplete sequencing was indicated by rarefaction of sorted-subset datasets, despite the large sequencing depth. Higher generation probabilities were observed for clonotypes shared by all four sorted-subset donors than for non-shared clonotypes. Sampling was limited to blood, and TCR repertoires in tissue likely differ from TCR repertoires in blood. Pairwise subsampling indicated that sequencing depth was expected to affect the degree of clonotype sharing among donors.

Using the deep immunoSEQ assay, multiplex PCR amplified TCR CDR3 regions from genomic DNA. For each cell subset, the extracted genomic DNA was distributed evenly across all wells of several immunoSEQ 96-well plates, and each plate served as one replicate. Each replicate PCR for sorted subsets received roughly 0.2 ug genomic DNA, equal to roughly 33,000 T cell genomes. The purified libraries were quantified using a Qubit 3.0 fluorometer, sized with a Bioanalyzer 2100, and then quantified again using the KAPA Library Quantification kit. Each immunoSEQ 96-well plate was sequenced on its own single-read 150-cycle Illumina NextSeq 550 flow cell. Per the original workflow: Because only junctional sequences without quality scores were contained in the immunoSEQ output, filtering matching that applied to full-length reads could not be performed. To assign V/J genes and CDR3, sequences were annotated using PyIR, a Python wrapper for IgBLAST v1.9, with IMGT germline references. Reads with weak V/J assignments (E-value above 1e-6), missing CDR3, stop codons, out-of-frame junctions, or ambiguous translated residues were removed. A V3J clonotype was defined by an identical inferred V gene, J gene, and CDR3 amino acid sequence. The percentage overlap between two repertoires was calculated by dividing the number of shared unique clonotypes by the size of the smaller repertoire. Three approaches were used to assess repertoire richness: RTK rarefaction, the Chao1 estimator, and Recon v2.1 estimates of unobserved clonotypes. Generation probabilities were computed with OLGA for all TCRbeta clonotypes obtained by the gDNA method from several donors. Held by TCRdb, this immuneACCESS table contains in-frame sequences only and omits some clones. Under half of the omission traces to an unresolved V gene where checked; the cause of the rest is unknown. The V and J calls and the clone size are those of that table, but D and trimming were determined from the DNA. The sample records over a million clones, around 76% of which are singletons. The ten largest clones add up to 1.4% of the sample.

A word on this clone: Its specific antigen is unknown. No much larger clone is present one base from it, and per-base qualities are unavailable.

The CDR3 goes from the cysteine to the phenylalanine over 19 residues. Left in the record is the CDR3 DNA by itself, 57 bases read in frame from the first base. CDR1 WNHNN and CDR2 SYGVQD were looked up in the germline V gene (reference sequence). Unmatched junction bases come to 13, with V trimmed by 7 bases and J by 0 bases. Donors were healthy HIV-negative adults with no recently reported acute infections or vaccinations. Every donor was a Caucasian adult living in Nashville, Tennessee, USA. CD4+ T cells were enriched through magnetic negative selection, after which naive cells were positively selected on CD45RA and the remaining negative fraction served as the memory subset. Blood was obtained by leukapheresis, after which PBMCs were separated by Ficoll-Histopaque density gradient centrifugation and cryopreserved in liquid nitrogen vapor phase. Purity and quantity of every magnetically sorted T cell population were checked by analytical flow cytometry. Genomic DNA was isolated from each sorted fraction and quantified by UV absorbance on a Nanodrop 2000c.

The rearrangement joined TRBV10-1 to TRBJ2-1, with TRBD1 identical over 12 junction bases. Sample: memory CD4+ T cells sorted from blood. The sample's cell subset or site label, in plain terms: CD45RA-negative fraction. This sequence was found in a young man in good health. The nucleotides are TGCGCCAGCATCCCGGGACAGGGGGCTCTGGATAGCTCCTACAATGAGCAGTTCTTC. Translated, this is CASIPGQGALDSSYNEQFF.